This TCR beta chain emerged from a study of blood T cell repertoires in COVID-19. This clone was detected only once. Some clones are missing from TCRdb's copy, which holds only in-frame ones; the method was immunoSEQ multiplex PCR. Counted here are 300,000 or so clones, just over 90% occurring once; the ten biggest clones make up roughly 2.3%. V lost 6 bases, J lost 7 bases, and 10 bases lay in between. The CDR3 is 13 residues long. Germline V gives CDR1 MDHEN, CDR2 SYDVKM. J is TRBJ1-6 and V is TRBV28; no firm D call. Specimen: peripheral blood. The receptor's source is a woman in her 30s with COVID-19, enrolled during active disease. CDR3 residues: CASSPGFNSPLHF. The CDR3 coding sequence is TGTGCCAGCAGCCCGGGGTTCAATTCACCCCTCCACTTT.